The 7 T cell receptor beta chains in this list originate from one sample, sequenced in a study of patients and donors after allogeneic stem cell transplantation. TCRdb re-called the RT-PCR reads through MiXCR, storing one row per CDR3 protein. Of over 400,000 distinct CDR3 sequences detected, 16% appear once; the ten largest clones hold 7.2%. The sequenced sample was blood, either unsorted or a sorted T cell fraction (not recorded which). The receptors originated from a human donor who was either an allogeneic HSCT recipient or a stem cell or donor lymphocyte infusion donor (not recorded which). It is not recorded whose cells these are; they may come from a transplant donor.

This clonotype occurred a few times. The rearrangement joins TRBV4-1 to TRBJ1-1, with 7 bases that match TRBD1. The J segment lost 1 base and the V segment lost 1 base, leaving 3 bases of the junction unmatched. Germline V CDR1 and CDR2: MGHRA, YSYEKL. CDR3 size: 15 residues. In DNA, the CDR3 is TGCGCCAGCAGCCAAGCAGGGGGAGGGAACACTGAAGCTTTCTTT. The encoded protein is CASSQAGGGNTEAFF.

The V and J genes are TRBV27 and TRBJ2-1, with D perhaps TRBD2 (6 bases). The V gene lost 3 bases and the J gene lost 0 bases, with 15 bases spanning the gap. This CDR3 is 17 amino acids long. Per the germline V gene, CDR1 is MNHEY and CDR2 is SMNVEV (reference sequence). CDR3 sequence reads: CASSFQSSGVSYNEQFF. CDR3 nucleotide sequence: TGTGCCAGCAGTTTCCAATCTTCGGGAGTCTCCTACAATGAGCAGTTCTTC.

This clonotype occurred many times. The chain uses TRBV4-2 and TRBJ2-2; D uncertain. Trimming took 1 base from V and 5 from J, leaving 11 bases between them. CDR3 length: 15 amino acids. In germline, CDR1 is LGHNA, CDR2 YNFKEQ. The CDR3 spells CASSQVELRTGELFF. In DNA, the CDR3 is TGTGCCAGCAGCCAAGTTGAGCTTCGAACCGGGGAGCTGTTTTTT.

This clonotype has more than one count but fewer than ten. CDR3 nucleotide sequence: TGTGCCAGCAGTCGAGGTGGTGGTCGGCAGGGGAGGACAGATACGCAGTATTTT. Its translation: CASSRGGGRQGRTDTQYF. The rearrangement joins TRBV12-3 or TRBV12-4 to TRBJ2-3; D could derive from TRBD1 or TRBD2 (6 bases each). Trimming stripped 5 bases from V and 3 bases from J, with 24 bases between. The CDR3 contains 18 residues.

The chain has TRBV29-1 and TRBJ1-1, with D possibly TRBD1 on 5 matching bases. V was shortened by 4 bases and J by 7 bases, with 7 bases between the two germline ends. The length of the CDR3 is 10 residues. Germline V gene lookup returns CDR1 SQVTM and CDR2 ANQGSEA. The CDR3 sequence is CSVAGDEAFF. CDR3 coding DNA: TGCAGCGTTGCGGGGGATGAAGCTTTCTTT.

As DNA, the CDR3 is TGTGCCAGCAGTGGACACAGGGGACTCGGAGATACGCAGTATTTT. This translates into CASSGHRGLGDTQYF. The chain is built from TRBV25-1 and TRBJ2-3; maybe TRBD1 (7 bases). Germline CDR1 MGHDK, CDR2 SYGVNS. CDR3 length: 15 amino acids. Trimming left V 4 bases short and J 5 bases short, with 16 bases between.

The V gene is TRBV24-1, the J gene TRBJ1-1; TRBD1 might be the D (5 bases). In germline, CDR1 is KGHDR, CDR2 SFDVKD. Trimming took off 4 bases at V and 6 bases at J, with 8 bases between the two ends. This CDR3 region has 12 residues. The CDR3 nucleotides read TGTGCCACCAGTGACGGGGACCCTGAAGCTTTCTTT. Amino acid sequence: CATSDGDPEAFF.